This TCR beta chain was obtained from a study of blood T cell repertoires in COVID-19. Across the study: Acute and convalescent COVID-19 specimens originated in the United States, Italy and Spain. PBMCs, B-cell-depleted T cells, or T cells provided the cDNA or gDNA that made up the material.

This clone came up a few times. Germline lookup yields CDR1 SNHLY and CDR2 FYNNEI. Trimming removed 7 bases at V and 4 bases at J, with 16 bases between. The CDR3 consists of 14 residues. In the original workflow: The assay estimated nucleated cells by amplifying reference gene primers. TCRdb keeps only in-frame clones here, not all; method: immunoSEQ multiplex PCR. Clonal size and the V and J genes are those of that table, whereas D and trimming came from the DNA. There are around 210,000 clones in the sample; around 81% occur only once, and less than 7% lies in the top ten. The origin of this receptor is a woman between 65 and 79 years old with acute or convalescent COVID-19. The genes are TRBV2 and TRBJ1-1; the D gene is possibly TRBD1 (5 bases). The source material was peripheral blood. The CDR3 sequence: CASTMGTWGTEAFF. The CDR3 region has the DNA TGTGCCAGCACCATGGGGACTTGGGGCACTGAAGCTTTCTTT. Full variable domain (outside the CDR3, taken from reference TRBV2 and TRBJ1-1): EPEVTQTPSHQVTQMGQEVILRCVPISNHLYFYWYRQILGQKVEFLVSFYNNEISEKSEIFDDQFSVERPDGSNFTLKIRSTKLEDSAMYFCASTMGTWGTEAFFGQGTRLTVV.